This T cell receptor (beta chain) was recorded in a study of shared clonotypes between healthy human individuals (dated by TCRdb to between 2020 and 2021). For the study in its entirety: The cohort comprised two women and a few men aged 18 to 49 years. Per donor, three plates each were used for CD4 naive and CD4 memory, two for CD8 naive, and one for CD8 memory. Blood TCR repertoires of about 5 healthy adults were deeply sequenced to estimate repertoire size and the extent of clonotype sharing between individuals. To increase sequencing depth and limit assay-specific biases, TCR repertoire library preparation and sequencing were carried out by different laboratories using diverse techniques. Per donor, leukapheresis produced somewhere between about 0.9 and 9 billion PBMCs.

For this clone: Its antigen is not yet known. Per-nucleotide qualities are absent, and no much larger clonotype sits a single base away.

Including the terminal cysteine and phenylalanine, the CDR3 comprises 15 residues. CDR3 DNA only is kept here, 45 bases in frame from base 1. The junction shows trimming of 2 bases on V and 4 bases on J, plus 14 bases between the germline ends. The germline V gene (reference sequence) gives CDR1 as SEHNR and CDR2 as FQNEAQ. Using the deep immunoSEQ assay, TCR CDR3 regions were amplified from genomic DNA by multiplex PCR. For each cell subset, the extracted genomic DNA was distributed evenly across all wells of several immunoSEQ 96-well plates, and each plate served as one replicate. For sorted subsets, each replicate PCR was loaded with around 200 ng genomic DNA, equivalent to 30,000 to 35,000 T cell genomes. The purified libraries were quantified using a Qubit 3.0 fluorometer, sized with a Bioanalyzer 2100, and then quantified again using the KAPA Library Quantification kit. Every immunoSEQ 96-well plate was sequenced on a separate single-read 150-cycle Illumina NextSeq 550 flow cell. In the paper's pipeline: The immunoSEQ output contained only junctional sequences without quality scores, so filtering could not match that applied to full-length reads. To assign V/J genes and CDR3, sequences were annotated against IMGT germline references using PyIR, a Python wrapper for IgBLAST v1.9. Reads were removed for weak V/J assignments (E-value above 1e-6), missing CDR3, stop codons, out-of-frame junctions, or ambiguous translated residues. V3J clonotypes were defined by identical inferred V gene, J gene, and CDR3 amino acid sequence. The percentage overlap between two repertoires was calculated by dividing the number of shared unique clonotypes by the size of the smaller repertoire. Three approaches were used to assess repertoire richness: RTK rarefaction, the Chao1 estimator, and Recon v2.1 estimates of unobserved clonotypes. Generation probabilities were computed with OLGA for all TCRbeta clonotypes obtained by the gDNA method from a handful of donors. The immuneACCESS repertoire file appears here via TCRdb, limited to in-frame rearrangements. These files lack a portion of the clones; in checked studies, under half of the deficit traces to unresolved V genes, and the cause of the others is not known. D and trimming were read from the DNA, whereas the V and J calls and clone size are those reported in that table. This sample has over 850,000 clones in its table, and roughly 74% of those were observed once. 0.55% to 0.7% of the sample lies in the top ten.

Donors were healthy HIV-negative adults with no recently reported acute infections or vaccinations. All donors were Caucasian adults living in Nashville, Tennessee, USA. Magnetic negative selection was used to enrich CD4+ T cells, after which naive cells were positively selected on CD45RA and the negative fraction became the memory subset. Blood was obtained by leukapheresis, after which PBMCs were separated by Ficoll-Histopaque density gradient centrifugation and cryopreserved in liquid nitrogen vapor phase. Analytical flow cytometry was used to check the purity and quantity of every magnetically sorted T cell population. From each sorted fraction, genomic DNA was isolated and quantified by UV absorbance on a Nanodrop 2000c. Broad study findings and their caveats: Because the study included a small number of donors, the genetic and exposure-history diversity represented was limited. Even with the large sequencing depth, rarefaction of the sorted-subset datasets indicated that sequencing was incomplete. Compared with non-shared clonotypes, clonotypes shared by all four sorted-subset donors had higher generation probabilities. Based on pairwise subsampling, the degree of clonotype sharing among donors was expected to be affected by sequencing depth. Sampling was limited to blood, and TCR repertoires in tissue likely differ from TCR repertoires in blood. Naive subsets generally had larger estimated clonotype richness than memory subsets did. When a handful of donors were compared, the shared fraction of clonotypes was 5% to 6.5% for naive CD4, about 4% for naive CD8, more than 2% for memory CD4, and 0.35% to 0.4% for memory CD8.

This TCR derives from a man aged 18 to 35 in good health. Some clones in this sample may be carry-over from other donors' samples. This chain joins TRBV7-9 to TRBJ1-2, with an unclear D gene assignment. Sequences were obtained from memory CD4+ T cells from PBMCs. The label giving this sample's cell subset or site can be read as: CD45RA-negative fraction. The CDR3 here reads CASSLWAGSSYGYTF. The DNA sequence is given as TGTGCCAGCAGCTTATGGGCAGGATCTAGCTATGGCTACACCTTC.